The 5 T cell receptor beta chains given below trace back to one sample, sequenced in a study of cytotoxic CD8 clonotypes in ibrutinib-treated CLL. The method was immunoSEQ multiplex PCR; TCRdb's version includes in-frame clones alone and lacks a portion of them. The sample holds tens of thousands of clones, about nine tenths seen once. The source was PBMCs, collected after 12 months of ibrutinib treatment. These receptors were collected from a human donor with chronic lymphocytic leukemia.

The chain carries TRBV4-2 and TRBJ2-5, with TRBD2 matching 7 bases. The V gene end was trimmed by 0 bases and the J gene end by 5 bases; junction bases not matched to a gene: 21. The CDR3 consists of 20 residues. Germline lookup yields CDR1 LGHNA and CDR2 YNFKEQ. The CDR3 is CASSQDSLRGRAGGDETQYF. DNA of the CDR3: TGTGCCAGCAGCCAAGATTCACTCCGGGGGAGGGCCGGGGGAGATGAGACCCAGTACTTC.

This rearrangement joins TRBV2 to TRBJ2-3; no definite D call. Germline CDR1 is SNHLY and CDR2 is FYNNEI. V lost 6 bases and J 0 bases, leaving 19 bases between the germline ends. The CDR3 runs to 17 residues. The CDR3 reads CASRKGSLLRSTDTQYF. DNA of the CDR3: TGTGCCAGCAGAAAAGGTAGTCTATTAAGAAGCACAGATACGCAGTATTTT.

V is TRBV30 and J is TRBJ1-2; 8 nucleotides match TRBD1. Germline CDR1 is GTSNPN and CDR2 is SVGIG (reference sequence). The CDR3 length is 14 residues. V shed 3 bases and J 7 bases; nucleotides not matched to a gene: 10. CDR3 region: CAWSTRDRFSGYTF. DNA for the CDR3: TGTGCCTGGAGCACCCGGGACAGGTTTAGTGGCTACACCTTC.

This chain connects TRBV6-6 to TRBJ1-1; 10 positions match TRBD1. The CDR3 runs to 16 residues. CDR1 is MNHNY and CDR2 is SVGAGI in the germline V gene (reference sequence). With V trimmed by 5 bases and J by 5 bases, 11 bases remained unmatched. For the CDR3, the DNA is TGTGCCAGCAGTCGGGACTACGGGACAGGGGATACTGAAGCTTTCTTT. It translates to CASSRDYGTGDTEAFF.

The J gene is TRBJ2-1, the V gene TRBV14; D not resolved. Per germline, CDR1 SGHDN and CDR2 FVKESK. V lost 1 base and J lost 6, with 19 bases in between. The CDR3 sequence is 17 residues long. CDR3 in amino acids: CASSQVPPGLPGNEQFF. The CDR3 region has the DNA TGTGCCAGCAGCCAAGTCCCCCCCGGCCTTCCTGGCAATGAGCAGTTCTTC.